Following are 25 T cell receptor beta chains from one sample sequenced in a study of blood T cell repertoires in COVID-19 (dated by TCRdb to 2018 to 2021). The library was made by the immunoSEQ multiplex PCR assay. TCRdb retrieved this table from immuneACCESS and kept in-frame rearrangements only. Not all clones are present; in checked studies, unresolved V genes account for under half, and no reason is known for the remainder. The sample table contains 85,000 to 110,000 clones; only one count was recorded for more than 80% of them. Jointly, the top ten make up around 13% of the sample. The sample comprised peripheral blood. These receptors were taken from a human donor in a cohort sampled during active COVID-19.

The chain joins TRBV3-1 (or the pseudogene TRBV3-2) to TRBJ1-2; D gene unclear. The CDR3 is 15 residues long. The V end lost 0 bases, the J end lost 5 bases, and 13 bases lay between the germline ends. Germline CDR1 reads LGHDT; CDR2 reads YNNKEL (reference sequence). In nucleotides, the CDR3 is TGTGCCAGCAGCCAAGATCTAACAGTACCTTATGGCTACACCTTC. Translating gives CASSQDLTVPYGYTF.

As to this clone: An end of the junction differs from the germline gene, which may be a read error. This rearrangement joins TRBV6-2 or TRBV6-3 to TRBJ2-1; D possibly corresponds to TRBD2 (6 bases). Germline loops: CDR1 MNHEY, CDR2 SVGEGT. The CDR3 length is 12 residues. The CDR3 protein is CASSNPGAGGLF. CDR3 nucleotides: TGTGCCAGCAGCAATCCCGGGGCCGGGGGACTCTTC.

The chain uses TRBV5-4 and TRBJ1-2; no reliable D call. Germline V lookup: CDR1 SGHNT, CDR2 YYREEE (reference sequence). This CDR3 contains 13 residues. Trimming left V 0 bases short and J 7 bases short, with 10 bases between. The CDR3 spells CASSLVSGGGYTF. In DNA form, the CDR3 reads TGTGCCAGCAGCTTGGTTTCGGGAGGTGGCTACACCTTC.

V is TRBV10-1 and J is TRBJ2-3; no firm D call. Trimming left V 6 bases short and J 5 bases short, with 9 bases between. The CDR3 sequence is 12 residues long. Germline loops: CDR1 WNHNN, CDR2 SYGVQD (reference sequence). The CDR3 nucleotides read TGCGCCAGCAGCTCTGGGCAAGATACGCAGTATTTT. This codes for CASSSGQDTQYF.

The chain joins TRBV3-1 (or the pseudogene TRBV3-2) to TRBJ1-1; D is uncertain. This CDR3 contains 13 residues. With 5 bases removed from V and 7 bases from J, the gap between germline ends came to 14 bases. Germline assignment: CDR1 LGHDT and CDR2 YNNKEL (reference sequence). Here the CDR3 DNA reads TGTGCCAGCAGCTTTGACAAGTCCTATGAAGCTTTCTTT. Its protein is CASSFDKSYEAFF.

This clone occurred once. The J gene is TRBJ2-7, the V gene TRBV5-1; 7 bases fit TRBD1. The CDR3 length is 13 residues. Germline CDR1 and CDR2: SGHRS and YFSETQ. Unmatched junction bases numbered 4, after V lost 2 bases and J lost 5 bases. The CDR3 loop reads CASSFSTGDEQYF. CDR3 nucleotide sequence: TGCGCCAGCAGCTTTTCTACAGGGGACGAGCAGTACTTC.

The chain couples TRBV14 to TRBJ1-1; D remains unclear. CDR1 SGHDN and CDR2 FVKESK come from the germline V gene. This CDR3 has 14 amino acids. V was cut by 0 bases and J by 11 bases, with 16 bases left in between. The CDR3 region is CASSQDMGAGLAFF. The CDR3 bases are TGTGCCAGCAGCCAAGATATGGGAGCCGGGCTGGCTTTCTTT.

V is TRBV9 and J is TRBJ2-7, with D tentatively TRBD1 (6 bases). Germline values: CDR1 SGDLS, CDR2 YYNGEE. The ends were cut back, 1 base at V and 5 bases at J, with 13 bases in the middle. This CDR3 spans 14 amino acids. CDR3 in amino acids: CASSVTGRLNEQYF. DNA for the CDR3: TGTGCCAGCAGCGTAACAGGGAGACTCAACGAGCAGTACTTC.

This sequence joins TRBV12-3 or TRBV12-4 and TRBJ1-2; no firm D call. The CDR3 extends over 13 amino acids. Trimming left V 6 bases short and J 0 bases short, with 8 bases between. The CDR3, as DNA: TGTGCCAGCAGCCCCCGGGCTAACTATGGCTACACCTTC. This translates into CASSPRANYGYTF.

This clone showed up just a few times. V usage is TRBV7-9 and J usage is TRBJ1-5, with unresolved D. This CDR3 has 13 amino acids. Between the trimmed V and J ends, which lost 7 bases and 6 bases, there was a span of 13 bases. CDR1 SEHNR and CDR2 FQNEAQ come from the germline V gene (reference sequence). The CDR3 region is CASTPGESQPQHF. CDR3 nucleotide sequence: TGTGCCAGCACCCCAGGTGAGAGTCAGCCCCAGCATTTT.

The chain joins TRBV3-1 (or the pseudogene TRBV3-2) to TRBJ2-1, with 15 bases lining up with TRBD2. Trimming took 2 bases from V and 10 from J; bases not matched to a gene: 12. CDR3 size: 18 residues. Germline values: CDR1 LGHDT, CDR2 YNNKEL (reference sequence). This chain's CDR3 is CASSQTRTSGGAGSEQFF. CDR3 sequence (DNA): TGTGCCAGCAGCCAAACTCGGACTAGCGGGGGGGCGGGCAGCGAGCAGTTCTTC.

The chain joins TRBV9 to TRBJ2-5; D possibly corresponds to TRBD2 (6 bases). Trimming removed 0 bases from V and 1 base from J, with 13 bases in between. The CDR3 has 16 amino acids. The germline gives CDR1 SGDLS, CDR2 YYNGEE. The chain's CDR3 is CASSVEVGGAQETQYF. The DNA of the CDR3 is TGTGCCAGCAGCGTAGAAGTTGGCGGGGCCCAAGAGACCCAGTACTTC.

This clone appeared a single time. The V and J genes are TRBV11-3 and TRBJ2-5, with 8 positions matching TRBD2. The CDR3 sequence is 12 residues long. V lost 5 bases to trimming and J lost 5 bases; unmatched junction nucleotides: 1. Germline values: CDR1 SGHNT, CDR2 YENEEA. CDR3 coding DNA: TGTGCCAGCAGCCGCGGGGGGGAGACCCAGTACTTC. Residues: CASSRGGETQYF.

In regard to this clone: Other DNA sequences within the sample encode an identical CDR3. The chain links TRBV5-1 to TRBJ2-5; D gene unclear. The CDR3 sequence is 11 residues long. Per the germline V gene, CDR1 is SGHRS and CDR2 is YFSETQ. V was clipped by 4 bases and J by 2 bases, with 3 bases between them. The CDR3 nucleotides read TGCGCCAGCAGCCTGCAAGAGACCCAGTACTTC. Translated, it gives CASSLQETQYF.

This clone has a single count. For the CDR3, the DNA is TGTGCCAGCAGCGTAGGAGATGTCATGAACACTGAAGCTTTCTTT. Protein sequence: CASSVGDVMNTEAFF. The genes are TRBV9 and TRBJ1-1; D gene ambiguous. With 0 bases removed from V and 0 bases from J, the gap between germline ends came to 9 bases. The CDR3 runs 15 residues. Germline values: CDR1 SGDLS, CDR2 YYNGEE.

The sample holds one count of this clone. V is TRBV11-2 and J is TRBJ1-3; D is possibly TRBD1 (5 bases). The CDR3 sequence is 17 residues long. V was cut by 5 bases and J by 1 base, with 18 bases left in between. Germline V CDR1 and CDR2: SGHAT, FQNNGV. CDR3 amino acids: CASSPRQGLVSGNTIYF. The CDR3 nucleotides are TGTGCCAGCAGCCCGAGGCAGGGACTTGTTTCTGGAAACACCATATATTTT.

This sequence joins TRBV27 and TRBJ2-7; tentative D call: TRBD2 (6 bases). The CDR3 covers 14 residues. The ends were cut back, 2 bases at V and 4 bases at J, with 12 bases in the middle. Germline V gene data show CDR1 as MNHEY and CDR2 as SMNVEV (reference sequence). The CDR3 bases are TGTGCCAGCAGTTTAAAGCGGGCCGCGTACGAGCAGTACTTC. Encoded protein: CASSLKRAAYEQYF.

This clone was found a few times. The CDR3 DNA follows: TGTGCCAGCAGTGAAGTTGGGGGCCAGGCAGGGCAATCACCCCTCCACTTT. It yields the protein CASSEVGGQAGQSPLHF. The chain is built from TRBV2 and TRBJ1-6; possible D gene TRBD1, 6 bases. Trimming pared 1 base from V and 10 bases from J, leaving 20 bases between. Germline-derived CDR1 and CDR2 are SNHLY and FYNNEI. The CDR3 runs to 17 residues.

The count of this clone is one. The chain links TRBV30 to TRBJ2-5; possibly TRBD2 for D (6 bases). This CDR3 is built from 13 residues. V lost 2 bases to trimming and J lost 4 bases, with 11 bases between them. Looked up from germline, CDR1 is GTSNPN and CDR2 is SVGIG (reference sequence). CDR3 protein: CAWSPGRSETQYF. DNA of the CDR3: TGTGCCTGGAGTCCGGGGAGGTCAGAGACCCAGTACTTC.

V gene TRBV6-2 or TRBV6-3 combines with J gene TRBJ1-2, with 9 bases aligning to TRBD1. There are 14 residues in the CDR3. Germline loops: CDR1 MNHEY, CDR2 SVGEGT. V dropped 6 bases and J dropped 4; count of bases not matched to a gene: 6. CDR3 in DNA: TGTGCCAGCAGCCGAGGACAGGGGAGCTATGGCTACACCTTC. Encoded protein: CASSRGQGSYGYTF.

This clone was seen only once. The genes are TRBV30 and TRBJ1-6; D might be TRBD1 (5 bases). V lost 3 bases and J 7 bases, leaving 10 bases between the germline ends. The CDR3 loop spans 13 amino acids. Germline CDR1 GTSNPN, CDR2 SVGIG (reference sequence). As DNA, the CDR3 is TGTGCCTGGAGGGGCGGGGGAAATTCACCCCTCCACTTT. Its translation: CAWRGGGNSPLHF.

The chain uses TRBV19 and TRBJ1-5; perhaps TRBD1 as D (5 bases). Trimming pared 3 bases from V and 7 bases from J, leaving 19 bases between. The germline CDR1 and CDR2 sequences are LNHDA and SQIVND (reference sequence). The CDR3 is 16 residues long. The CDR3 is CASSMLGEGQGQPQHF. As DNA, the CDR3 is TGTGCCAGTAGTATGTTAGGGGAGGGGCAGGGCCAGCCCCAGCATTTT.

This chain uses TRBV11-2 with TRBJ2-7, with D possibly matching TRBD1 (5 bases). Germline values: CDR1 SGHAT, CDR2 FQNNGV. V was cut by 5 bases and J by 3 bases, with 8 bases left in between. The CDR3 totals 12 residues. In DNA form, the CDR3 reads TGTGCCAGCAGCGCAACAGGCTACGAGCAGTACTTC. This codes for CASSATGYEQYF.

The V call is TRBV5-8, the J call TRBJ2-1, with TRBD2 matching 14 bases. The V and J ends lost 0 bases and 0 bases, in that order; junction bases with no gene match: 5. CDR3 length: 19 amino acids. CDR1 and CDR2 from the germline V gene are SGHTS and YDEGEE. The CDR3 bases are TGTGCCAGCAGCTTGGCCGGGACTAGCGGGGGACCCTCCTACAATGAGCAGTTCTTC. Translated, it gives CASSLAGTSGGPSYNEQFF.

The V gene is TRBV5-6, the J gene TRBJ2-7, with 7 bases that match TRBD2. J gave up 2 bases and V 4 bases, and 9 bases lay outside the gene matches. This CDR3 has 15 residues. CDR1 is SGHDT and CDR2 is YYEEEE in the germline V gene. CDR3 amino acids: CASSPGLERTYEQYF. The CDR3 coding sequence is TGTGCCAGCAGCCCCGGACTAGAGCGCACCTACGAGCAGTACTTC.